The 10 T cell receptor beta chains reported below all come from one sample, sequenced in a study of PD-L1 blockade in urothelial cancer. The time point here: peripheral blood 6 weeks after treatment start. Only in-frame clones appear in the TCRdb table, and some are missing; sequencing was by immunoSEQ multiplex PCR. This table holds around 80,000 clones, approximately 89% found once. The source was PBMCs, collected around atezolizumab (anti-PD-L1) treatment. These receptors all come from a woman of 80 years or more with urothelial cancer.

The chain has TRBV7-3 and TRBJ2-3; 14 bases map to TRBD2. The CDR3 spans 16 residues. V lost 4 bases and J lost 4; bases outside the gene matches: 4. Germline V gene data show CDR1 as SGHTA and CDR2 as FQGTGA. Here the CDR3 reads CASSSGTSGSADTQYF. CDR3 nucleotides: TGTGCCAGCAGCTCTGGGACTAGCGGGAGCGCAGATACGCAGTATTTT.

The chain links TRBV16 to TRBJ2-6; D ambiguous. Germline CDR1 reads KGHSY; CDR2 reads FQNENV. The CDR3 sequence is 17 residues long. Trimming took off 2 bases at V and 2 bases at J, with 13 bases between the two ends. In nucleotides, the CDR3 is TGTGCCAGCAGCCAAGGGCTGCTTGTGGCTGGGGCCAACGTCCTGACTTTC. It codes for CASSQGLLVAGANVLTF.

This sequence joins TRBV5-4 and TRBJ2-3; TRBD1 matches 11 bases. V lost 5 bases to trimming and J lost 4 bases; unmatched junction nucleotides: 6. The germline gives CDR1 SGHNT, CDR2 YYREEE (reference sequence). This CDR3 contains 15 residues. The CDR3 loop reads CASSKDRGPADTQYF. The CDR3 DNA reads as TGTGCCAGCAGTAAGGACAGGGGGCCCGCAGATACGCAGTATTTT. The variable domain in full, with the rest retrieved from reference TRBV5-4 and TRBJ2-3, is ETGVTQSPTHLIKTRGQQVTLRCSSQSGHNTVSWYQQALGQGPQFIFQYYREEENGRGNFPPRFSGLQFPNYSSELNVNALELDDSALYLCASSKDRGPADTQYFGPGTRLTVL.

This chain uses TRBV30 with TRBJ2-1; maybe TRBD2 (6 bases). Germline CDR1 reads GTSNPN; CDR2 reads SVGIG (reference sequence). The CDR3 is 15 residues long. V was cut by 2 bases and J by 3 bases, with 14 bases left in between. The CDR3 sequence: CAWSTGTSYYNEQFF. Written as DNA, the CDR3 is TGTGCCTGGAGTACCGGGACTTCTTACTACAATGAGCAGTTCTTC.

This clone was observed a single time. V usage is TRBV14 and J usage is TRBJ1-1; D might be TRBD1 (6 bases). Germline V CDR1 and CDR2: SGHDN, FVKESK. Trimming left V 2 bases short and J 5 bases short, with 9 bases between. The CDR3 has 13 residues. Here the CDR3 reads CASSQSRGTEAFF. The CDR3 region has the DNA TGTGCCAGCAGCCAATCGAGGGGGACTGAAGCTTTCTTT.

This chain connects TRBV2 to TRBJ2-4; 7 nucleotides match TRBD1. The ends lost 4 bases at V and 6 bases at J; junction bases unmatched: 9. CDR1 is SNHLY and CDR2 is FYNNEI in the germline V gene. The CDR3 is 15 residues long. CDR3 residues: CASSADRLRTNIQYF. CDR3 in DNA: TGTGCCAGCAGTGCGGACAGGTTGAGAACAAACATTCAGTACTTC.

The rearrangement joins TRBV15 to TRBJ1-1, with a possible D match to TRBD1 (5 bases). Trimming cost V 3 bases and J 0 bases, with 11 bases left between them. Germline V lookup: CDR1 LNHNV, CDR2 YYDKDF (reference sequence). This CDR3 spans 15 amino acids. The CDR3 DNA follows: TGTGCCACCAGCAGTGGGAGGACACTGAACACTGAAGCTTTCTTT. It encodes CATSSGRTLNTEAFF.

The chain combines TRBV7-9 with TRBJ2-4; possibly TRBD1 for D (5 bases). V shed 5 bases and J shed 14 bases, with 16 bases lying between them. CDR3 size: 12 residues. CDR1 and CDR2 (germline): SEHNR, FQNEAQ (reference sequence). This chain's CDR3 is CASSGRQPRKYF. The DNA for the CDR3 is TGTGCCAGCAGCGGCCGACAGCCTCGAAAGTACTTC.

The CDR3 loop is CATAYDGGGRQTQYF. In DNA form, the CDR3 reads TGTGCCACCGCTTACGATGGGGGAGGGCGACAGACCCAGTACTTC. The chain is built from TRBV7-9 and TRBJ2-5; 7 bases align to TRBD2. The V segment lost 10 bases and the J segment 6 bases; nucleotides outside the gene matches: 17. The CDR3 loop spans 15 amino acids. Looked up from germline, CDR1 is SEHNR and CDR2 is FQNEAQ (reference sequence).

The rearrangement joins TRBV11-3 to TRBJ2-1, with a possible D match to TRBD2 (5 bases). Trimming removed 3 bases at V and 8 bases at J, with 20 bases between. This CDR3 has 16 amino acids. Germline assignment: CDR1 SGHNT and CDR2 YENEEA. For the CDR3, the DNA is TGTGCCAGCAGCTTGCGCTCCGGGTCAGGAGGCGATGAGCAGTTCTTC. Translating gives CASSLRSGSGGDEQFF.